This TCR beta chain was obtained from a study of breast tumors, draining lymph nodes, adjacent tissues. V lost 2 bases to trimming and J lost 3 bases, with 17 bases between them. The CDR3 extends over 16 amino acids. Germline CDR1 and CDR2: SGHDT and YYEEEE. TCRdb used MiXCR to reprocess the multiplex PCR reads, holding one entry per CDR3 protein. The table lists some 110,000 distinct CDR3 sequences, 30% of them singletons. Axillary draining lymph nodes of breast cancer patients supplied the node samples. Specimen: axillary lymph node tissue. This receptor was obtained from a female donor with breast cancer. Some clones in this sample may be carry-over from other donors' samples. The chain carries TRBV5-6 and TRBJ1-1; TRBD1 might be the D (6 bases). The CDR3 region has the DNA TGTGCCAGCAGCTTCCCAGGGGCCGGTTTGGACACTGAAGCTTTCTTT. Its protein is CASSFPGAGLDTEAFF.